The 10 T cell receptor beta chains presented below share a single source sample, sequenced in a study of blood T cell repertoires in COVID-19. The protocol was immunoSEQ multiplex PCR, while the TCRdb copy is restricted to in-frame clones and leaves out a portion. The sample includes approximately 150,000 clones, 88% seen only once; the top ten take approximately 2.1%. The specimen was peripheral blood. These receptors were taken from a man aged 50 to 59 who had recovered from COVID-19.

The rearrangement joins TRBV6-5 to TRBJ1-5; possibly TRBD1 for D (5 bases). The CDR3 spans 14 residues. Germline values: CDR1 MNHEY, CDR2 SVGAGI. Deletions cut 0 bases from V and 2 bases from J, with 5 bases between. CDR3 sequence: CASSYSTGNQPQHF. The CDR3 coding sequence is TGTGCCAGCAGTTACTCGACAGGCAATCAGCCCCAGCATTTT.

The chain combines TRBV6-6 with TRBJ2-7; TRBD2 matches at 11 bases. This CDR3 spans 15 amino acids. Germline V lookup: CDR1 MNHNY, CDR2 SVGAGI (reference sequence). V lost 6 bases to trimming and J lost 4 bases; unmatched junction nucleotides: 8. As DNA, the CDR3 is TGTGCCAGCAGAGATAGCGGGAGGGAGAGTTACGAGCAGTACTTC. Its translation is CASRDSGRESYEQYF.

The rearrangement links TRBV5-4 to TRBJ1-1; no firm D call. CDR3 size: 12 residues. Germline V gene data show CDR1 as SGHNT and CDR2 as YYREEE (reference sequence). V was clipped by 6 bases and J by 6 bases, with 12 bases between them. CDR3 sequence reads: CASIDESAEAFF. In nucleotides, the CDR3 is TGTGCCAGCATCGATGAGAGCGCTGAAGCTTTCTTT.

The chain joins TRBV18 to TRBJ2-2; 7 bases match TRBD1. This CDR3 comprises 18 residues. Germline-derived CDR1 and CDR2 are KGHSH and LQKENI. The ends lost 0 bases at V and 2 bases at J; junction bases unmatched: 9. CDR3 amino acids: CASSPPATGALNTGELFF. Written as DNA, the CDR3 is TGTGCCAGCTCACCACCGGCTACAGGGGCCCTTAACACCGGGGAGCTGTTTTTT.

The V and J genes are TRBV5-8 and TRBJ1-6; a possible D gene is TRBD1 (6 bases). The germline CDR1 and CDR2 sequences are SGHTS and YDEGEE. The CDR3 has 19 amino acids. V was clipped by 3 bases and J by 0 bases, with 19 bases between them. CDR3 loop: CASSYYSGTDSSYNSPLHF. The CDR3 bases are TGTGCCAGCAGCTACTACTCCGGGACGGACAGCTCCTATAATTCACCCCTCCACTTT.

This clone has just one count. One end of the junction varies from germline; a read error may be responsible. This sequence joins TRBV6-6 and TRBJ1-1; D ambiguous. The CDR3 has 14 amino acids. The germline CDR1 and CDR2 sequences are MNHNY and SVGAGI (reference sequence). The chain's CDR3 is CASNYDLRNTEAFF. CDR3 in DNA: TGTGCCAGCAATTACGACTTACGGAACACTGAAGCTTTCTTT.

The chain uses TRBV18 and TRBJ2-5; 11 nucleotides match TRBD1. CDR1 is KGHSH, CDR2 LQKENI, per germline. The J segment lost 3 bases and the V segment lost 2 bases, leaving 2 bases of the junction unmatched. CDR3 length: 15 amino acids. CDR3 amino acids: CASSPGGQGEETQYF. CDR3 sequence (DNA): TGTGCCAGCTCACCAGGGGGACAGGGGGAAGAGACCCAGTACTTC.

The chain uses TRBV5-8 and TRBJ1-4, with TRBD1 as a possible D gene (5 bases). Germline V CDR1 and CDR2: SGHTS, YDEGEE. Trimming stripped 0 bases from V and 2 bases from J, with 11 bases between. The CDR3 is 16 amino acids. Here the CDR3 DNA reads TGTGCCAGCAGCTTGGGGCAGGGTCCGACTAATGAAAAACTGTTTTTT. This encodes CASSLGQGPTNEKLFF.

V and J are TRBV7-8 and TRBJ2-7, with 8 bases that match TRBD2. V lost 5 bases to trimming and J lost 4 bases; unmatched junction nucleotides: 10. Germline V gives CDR1 SGHVS, CDR2 FQNEAQ. CDR3 length: 15 residues. The CDR3: CASSTRTRGGYEQYF. For the CDR3, the DNA is TGTGCCAGCAGCACGAGGACCCGGGGGGGGTACGAGCAGTACTTC.

The chain recombines TRBV5-1 with TRBJ1-2; the match to TRBD1 covers 8 bases. V lost 4 bases to trimming and J lost 9 bases; unmatched junction nucleotides: 14. Germline values: CDR1 SGHRS, CDR2 YFSETQ. There are 15 residues in the CDR3. The CDR3: CASSAATGGSASYTF. For the CDR3, the DNA is TGCGCCAGCAGCGCAGCAACAGGGGGGAGTGCGAGCTACACCTTC.